The 25 T cell receptor beta chains presented below share a single source sample, sequenced in a study of early T cells in non-severe SARS-CoV-2 infection. A single record per CDR3 protein comes from TCRdb applying MiXCR to the 5' RACE reads. The sample includes over 60,000 distinct CDR3 sequences, around 11% seen only once; the top ten take nearly 3%. The sample in question was whole blood, obtained at baseline. The origin of the receptors is an adult who was a healthcare worker with PCR-confirmed SARS-CoV-2 infection or an uninfected control (not recorded which).

The chain combines TRBV19 with TRBJ1-2; D may be TRBD1 (5 bases). This CDR3 is 11 amino acids long. CDR1 and CDR2 (germline): LNHDA, SQIVND (reference sequence). V lost 3 bases, J lost 8 bases, and 7 bases lay in between. CDR3: CASSIGQGYTF. The CDR3 DNA reads as TGTGCCAGTAGTATTGGACAAGGCTACACCTTC.

The V call is TRBV10-3, the J call TRBJ2-6; a possible D gene is TRBD1 (6 bases). Germline V gene sequence: CDR1 ENHRY, CDR2 SYGVKD. V was trimmed by 6 bases and J by 0 bases, leaving 9 bases between them. The CDR3 contains 15 residues. The CDR3 coding sequence is TGTGCCATCAGGGACAGATTCTCTGGGGCCAACGTCCTGACTTTC. As protein: CAIRDRFSGANVLTF.

This chain joins TRBV11-2 and TRBJ2-5, with TRBD2 matching over 15 bases. The germline gives CDR1 SGHAT, CDR2 FQNNGV. This CDR3 has 17 residues. Trimming took 4 bases from V and 2 from J; bases not matched to a gene: 5. This CDR3 reads CASSSRTSGGVQETQYF. The CDR3 coding sequence is TGTGCCAGCAGCTCACGGACTAGCGGGGGGGTACAAGAGACCCAGTACTTC.

V usage is TRBV18 and J usage is TRBJ1-1, with D unclear. CDR3 length equals 13 residues. V was trimmed by 8 bases and J by 0 bases, leaving 10 bases between them. The germline CDR1 and CDR2 sequences are KGHSH and LQKENI. The CDR3 protein is CASRETMNTEAFF. CDR3 nucleotides: TGTGCCAGCCGCGAGACCATGAACACTGAAGCTTTCTTT.

This clonotype was seen ten or more times. The chain couples TRBV3-1 to TRBJ1-6; the D is unclear. The germline V gene encodes CDR1 LGHDT and CDR2 YNNKEL (reference sequence). The CDR3 totals 15 residues. Trimming left V 3 bases short and J 0 bases short, with 6 bases between. CDR3 in amino acids: CASSQPSSYNSPLHF. The CDR3, as DNA: TGTGCCAGCAGCCAGCCGAGCTCCTATAATTCACCCCTCCACTTT.

The sample holds a few counts of this clonotype. This chain joins TRBV12-3 or TRBV12-4 and TRBJ2-5; D might be TRBD1 (5 bases). The CDR3 sequence is 13 residues long. With 5 bases removed from V and 3 bases from J, the gap between germline ends came to 10 bases. CDR3 sequence (DNA): TGTGCCAGCAGTGTACAGGTGAAAGAGACCCAGTACTTC. Protein: CASSVQVKETQYF.

J is TRBJ2-5 and V is TRBV7-6; weak D call: TRBD2 (7 bases). This CDR3 is 16 amino acids long. Per the germline V gene, CDR1 is SGHVS and CDR2 is FNYEAQ. V lost 1 base and J 5 bases, leaving 17 bases between the germline ends. The CDR3, as DNA: TGTGCCAGCAGCTTAGTTGGGGGGGCCCCAAGTGAGACCCAGTACTTC. Amino acid sequence: CASSLVGGAPSETQYF.

Only a few counts were recorded for this clonotype. The chain recombines TRBV20-1 with TRBJ2-7; D uncertain. V was cut by 1 base and J by 5 bases, with 9 bases left in between. This CDR3 spans 12 amino acids. Germline CDR1 is DFQATT and CDR2 is SNEGSKA (reference sequence). The CDR3 sequence: CSARGVWNEQYF. CDR3 nucleotides: TGCAGTGCTAGAGGGGTTTGGAACGAGCAGTACTTC.

This clonotype has more than one count but fewer than ten. The rearrangement uses TRBV5-1 and TRBJ2-4; D remains unclear. The germline V and J ends were trimmed by 4 bases and 1 base, with 15 bases remaining between them. The CDR3 spans 16 residues. In germline, CDR1 is SGHRS, CDR2 YFSETQ. DNA for the CDR3: TGCGCCAGCAGCGCCTCAGGCGTAGAGGCCAAAAACATTCAGTACTTC. Amino acids: CASSASGVEAKNIQYF.

This clonotype came up many times. The chain recombines TRBV7-8 with TRBJ2-1; perhaps TRBD1 as D (7 bases). Trimming stripped 7 bases from V and 7 bases from J, with 20 bases between. Germline CDR1 SGHVS, CDR2 FQNEAQ. The CDR3 is made up of 15 amino acids. The CDR3, as DNA: TGTGCCAGCATCCTCAGGCGGGACAGAGGGAATGAGCAGTTCTTC. Translating it yields CASILRRDRGNEQFF.

This sequence joins TRBV10-1 and TRBJ2-1; D ambiguous. CDR1 is WNHNN and CDR2 is SYGVQD in the germline V gene (reference sequence). The CDR3 sequence is 14 residues long. V lost 0 bases and J lost 9, with 12 bases in between. The CDR3 loop reads CASSESSIRREQFF. The CDR3 DNA reads TGCGCCAGCAGTGAGTCCAGCATCCGCCGTGAGCAGTTCTTC.

V gene TRBV29-1 combines with J gene TRBJ1-1; 7 nucleotides agree with TRBD1. Trimming at V came to 8 bases and at J to 5 bases, leaving 8 bases not matched to a gene. Germline V CDR1 and CDR2: SQVTM, ANQGSEA. The CDR3 loop spans 12 amino acids. CDR3 in amino acids: CSIRQGVTEAFF. CDR3 DNA sequence: TGCAGCATCAGACAGGGAGTGACTGAAGCTTTCTTT.

Details on this clonotype: The junction differs from germline at one of its ends, possibly a read error. J is TRBJ2-1 and V is TRBV19; the D is unclear. Germline V gene lookup returns CDR1 LNHDA and CDR2 SQIVND (reference sequence). This CDR3 has 14 amino acids. The CDR3 reads CARSSTDSYNEQFF. CDR3 nucleotide sequence: TGTGCCAGGAGTAGTACCGACTCCTACAATGAGCAGTTCTTC.

This clonotype was seen a handful of times. The chain employs TRBV3-2 and TRBJ1-5. TRBV3-2 is classified as a pseudogene. The CDR3 totals 16 residues. The CDR3, as DNA: TGTGCCAGCAGCCATACGCAGACGGGTAAGAAACAGCCCCAGCATTTT. Residues: CASSHTQTGKKQPQHF.

This clonotype was detected only a few times. The gene calls are TRBV7-2 and TRBJ2-3; 14 bases are shared with TRBD2. Trimming removed 0 bases from V and 0 bases from J; junction bases left unmatched: 8. There are 20 residues in the CDR3. The germline CDR1 and CDR2 sequences are SGHTA and FQGNSA. The CDR3 here is CASSLARGLAGGPSTDTQYF. The CDR3 DNA is TGTGCCAGCAGCTTAGCGCGCGGACTAGCGGGGGGCCCTAGCACAGATACGCAGTATTTT.

The chain employs TRBV10-1 and TRBJ1-1; TRBD1 matches at 7 bases. The germline gives CDR1 WNHNN, CDR2 SYGVQD (reference sequence). The CDR3 totals 15 residues. With V trimmed by 4 bases and J by 4 bases, 9 bases remained unmatched. The CDR3 region is CASSADRARITEAFF. CDR3 DNA sequence: TGCGCCAGCAGTGCCGACAGGGCTCGAATCACTGAAGCTTTCTTT.

This chain uses TRBV5-1 with TRBJ1-3; perhaps TRBD1 as D (6 bases). Germline V lookup: CDR1 SGHRS, CDR2 YFSETQ. Trimming removed 0 bases at V and 4 bases at J, with 8 bases between. The CDR3 length is 14 residues. The CDR3 region is CASSLGTGGNTIYF. The CDR3 region has the DNA TGCGCCAGCAGCTTGGGAACAGGGGGAAACACCATATATTTT.

The genes are TRBV7-2 and TRBJ2-3; 7 bases are a match to TRBD2. Germline CDR1 SGHTA, CDR2 FQGNSA. The CDR3 runs 17 residues. Losses at the gene ends were 5 bases for V and 3 bases for J; bases not matched to a gene: 14. The CDR3 sequence: CASSGRERGRGTDTQYF. The CDR3, as DNA: TGTGCCAGCAGCGGACGAGAGCGGGGACGGGGAACAGATACGCAGTATTTT.

This clonotype was seen ten or more times. This sequence joins TRBV2 and TRBJ2-1, with 10 bases lining up with TRBD2. Germline CDR1 and CDR2: SNHLY and FYNNEI. J gave up 7 bases and V 7 bases, and 10 bases lay outside the gene matches. The CDR3 contains 15 residues. DNA for the CDR3: TGTGCCAGCACCCTGAGCGGGGGGGGTAGGAATGAGCAGTTCTTC. It encodes CASTLSGGGRNEQFF.

This clonotype was detected a few times. A junction end diverges from the germline sequence, so it may reflect a read error. The chain is built from TRBV18 and TRBJ2-5; D possibly corresponds to TRBD1 (5 bases). This CDR3 region has 14 residues. CDR1 is KGHSH and CDR2 is LQKENI in the germline V gene. CDR3 amino acids: CASSPHRRQETQYF. CDR3 in DNA: TGTGCCAGCTCCCCACACAGGCGACAAGAGACCCAGTACTTC.

This clonotype was picked up a small number of times. The CDR3 reads CASRPQVVAGGPTDTQYF. DNA for the CDR3: TGCGCCAGCAGGCCACAGGTGGTAGCGGGGGGGCCCACAGATACGCAGTATTTT. This chain connects TRBV5-1 to TRBJ2-3; 11 nucleotides match TRBD2. Germline lookup yields CDR1 SGHRS and CDR2 YFSETQ. The V and J ends lost 5 bases and 2 bases, in that order; junction bases with no gene match: 13. The CDR3 extends over 18 amino acids.

In its sample, this clonotype was seen many times. The J gene is TRBJ2-4, the V gene TRBV20-1, with D possibly TRBD2 on 5 matching bases. The CDR3 runs to 13 residues. CDR1 is DFQATT, CDR2 SNEGSKA, per germline (reference sequence). The CDR3 coding sequence is TGCAGCGCAGCGGAACTAGCCAAAAACATTCAGTACTTC. Translation: CSAAELAKNIQYF.

This clonotype has more than one count but fewer than ten. The chain has TRBV27 and TRBJ2-1; possibly TRBD2 for D (5 bases). V lost 5 bases and J 2 bases, leaving 13 bases between the germline ends. Germline values: CDR1 MNHEY, CDR2 SMNVEV (reference sequence). The CDR3 has 15 residues. CDR3 coding DNA: TGTGCCAGCAGTCCCGGACGGGGAACCTACAATGAGCAGTTCTTC. Protein sequence: CASSPGRGTYNEQFF.

This clonotype was found a few times. The chain employs TRBV12-3 or TRBV12-4 and TRBJ2-3; 10 nucleotides align to TRBD2. With 4 bases clipped from V and 3 bases from J, the junction kept 1 base outside the gene matches. The length of the CDR3 is 14 residues. In DNA, the CDR3 is TGTGCCAGCAGTTCTAGCGGGGGTACAGATACGCAGTATTTT. It codes for CASSSSGGTDTQYF.

The chain has TRBV6-5 and TRBJ1-1; the D is unclear. The CDR3 extends over 11 amino acids. The V end lost 6 bases, the J end lost 5 bases, and 7 bases lay between the germline ends. Germline assignment: CDR1 MNHEY and CDR2 SVGAGI. As DNA, the CDR3 is TGTGCCAGCAGGGACGAAACTGAAGCTTTCTTT. Residues: CASRDETEAFF.